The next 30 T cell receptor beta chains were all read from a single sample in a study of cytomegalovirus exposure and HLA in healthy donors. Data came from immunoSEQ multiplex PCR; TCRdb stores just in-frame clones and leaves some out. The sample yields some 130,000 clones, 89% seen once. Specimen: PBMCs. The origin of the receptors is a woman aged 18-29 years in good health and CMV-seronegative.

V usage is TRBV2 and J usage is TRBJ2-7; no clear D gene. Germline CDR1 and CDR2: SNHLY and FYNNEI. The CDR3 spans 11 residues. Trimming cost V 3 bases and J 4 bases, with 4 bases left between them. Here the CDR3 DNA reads TGTGCCAGCAGTGATCCGTACGAGCAGTACTTC. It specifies CASSDPYEQYF.

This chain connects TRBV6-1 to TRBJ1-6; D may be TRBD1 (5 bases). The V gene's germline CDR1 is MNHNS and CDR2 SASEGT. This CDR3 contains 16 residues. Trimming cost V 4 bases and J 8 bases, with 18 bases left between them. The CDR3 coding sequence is TGTGCCAGCAGTGTTTTCCAGGGAAGTTCCTATTCACCCCTCCACTTT. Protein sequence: CASSVFQGSSYSPLHF.

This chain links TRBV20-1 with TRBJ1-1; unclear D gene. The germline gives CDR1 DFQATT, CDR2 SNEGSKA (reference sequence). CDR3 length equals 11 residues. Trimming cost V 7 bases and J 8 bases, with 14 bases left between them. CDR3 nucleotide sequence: TGCAGTGTGGAACCCGACTTGGAAGCTTTCTTT. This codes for CSVEPDLEAFF.

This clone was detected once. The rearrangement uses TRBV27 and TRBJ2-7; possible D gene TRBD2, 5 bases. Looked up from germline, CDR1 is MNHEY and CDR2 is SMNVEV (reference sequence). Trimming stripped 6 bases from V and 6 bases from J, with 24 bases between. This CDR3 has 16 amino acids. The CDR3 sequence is CASRSGAGLAFLEQYF. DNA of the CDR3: TGTGCCAGCAGGAGTGGCGCGGGTCTGGCTTTTCTCGAGCAGTACTTC.

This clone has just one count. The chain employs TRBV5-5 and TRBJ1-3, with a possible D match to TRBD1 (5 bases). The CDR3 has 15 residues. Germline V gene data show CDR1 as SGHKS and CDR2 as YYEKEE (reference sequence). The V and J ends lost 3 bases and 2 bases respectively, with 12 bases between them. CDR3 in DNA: TGTGCCAGCAGCTCTGACAGTTCCCCTGGAAACACCATATATTTT. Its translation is CASSSDSSPGNTIYF.

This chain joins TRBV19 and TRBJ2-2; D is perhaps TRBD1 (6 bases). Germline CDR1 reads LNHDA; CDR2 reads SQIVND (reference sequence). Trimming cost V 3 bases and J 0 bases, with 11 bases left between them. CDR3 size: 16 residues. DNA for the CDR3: TGTGCCAGTAGTATTATGGACAGACCGAACACCGGGGAGCTGTTTTTT. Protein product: CASSIMDRPNTGELFF.

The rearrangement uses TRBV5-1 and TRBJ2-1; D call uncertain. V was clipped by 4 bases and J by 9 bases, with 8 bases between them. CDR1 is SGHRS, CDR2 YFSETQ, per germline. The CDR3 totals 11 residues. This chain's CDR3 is CASSVQVEQFF. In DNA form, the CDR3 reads TGCGCCAGCAGCGTGCAGGTTGAGCAGTTCTTC.

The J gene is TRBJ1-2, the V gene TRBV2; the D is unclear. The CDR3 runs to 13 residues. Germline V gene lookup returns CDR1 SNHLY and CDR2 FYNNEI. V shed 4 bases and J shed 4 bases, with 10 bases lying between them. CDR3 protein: CASSGEESYGYTF. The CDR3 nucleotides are TGTGCCAGCAGTGGAGAGGAAAGCTATGGCTACACCTTC.

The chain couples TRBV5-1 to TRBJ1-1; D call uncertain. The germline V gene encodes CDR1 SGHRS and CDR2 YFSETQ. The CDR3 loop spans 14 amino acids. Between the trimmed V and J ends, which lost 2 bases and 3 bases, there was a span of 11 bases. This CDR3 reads CASSLQFSDTEAFF. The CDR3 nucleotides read TGCGCCAGCAGCTTACAGTTTAGTGACACTGAAGCTTTCTTT.

DNA of the CDR3: TGTGCCAGCAGCCTAGAAACCACCGGGGAGCTGTTTTTT. As protein: CASSLETTGELFF. This sequence joins TRBV7-3 and TRBJ2-2, with unresolved D. The CDR3 is 13 residues long. Germline CDR1 is SGHTA and CDR2 is FQGTGA. Deletions cut 5 bases from V and 4 bases from J, with 8 bases between. Supplemented by reference TRBV7-3 and TRBJ2-2, the full variable domain reads GAGVSQTPSNKVTEKGKYVELRCDPISGHTALYWYRQSLGQGPEFLIYFQGTGAADDSGLPNDRFFAVRPEGSVSTLKIQRTERGDSAVYLCASSLETTGELFFGEGSRLTVL.

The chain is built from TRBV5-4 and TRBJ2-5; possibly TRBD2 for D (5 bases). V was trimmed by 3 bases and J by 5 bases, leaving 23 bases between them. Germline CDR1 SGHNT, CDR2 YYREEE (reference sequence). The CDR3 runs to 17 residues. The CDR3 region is CASSSTRGIGLEETQYF. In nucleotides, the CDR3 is TGTGCCAGCAGCTCCACTCGAGGGATCGGGTTAGAGGAGACCCAGTACTTC.

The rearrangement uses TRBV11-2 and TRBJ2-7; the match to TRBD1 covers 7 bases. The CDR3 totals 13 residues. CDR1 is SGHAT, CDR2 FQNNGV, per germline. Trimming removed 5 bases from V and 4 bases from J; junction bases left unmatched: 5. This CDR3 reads CASSTGTAYEQYF. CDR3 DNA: TGTGCCAGCAGCACCGGGACAGCGTACGAGCAGTACTTC.

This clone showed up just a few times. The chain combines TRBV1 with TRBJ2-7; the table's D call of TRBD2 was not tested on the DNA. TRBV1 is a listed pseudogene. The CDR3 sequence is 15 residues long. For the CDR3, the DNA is TGCACCAGCAGCCATAGGGTAGCGGGGGAATACGAGCAGTACTTC. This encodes CTSSHRVAGEYEQYF.

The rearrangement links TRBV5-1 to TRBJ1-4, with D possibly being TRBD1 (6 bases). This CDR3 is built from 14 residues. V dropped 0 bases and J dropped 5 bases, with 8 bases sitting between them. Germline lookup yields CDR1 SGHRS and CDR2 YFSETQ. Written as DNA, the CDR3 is TGCGCCAGCAGCTTGGGACAGGAGAATGAAAAACTGTTTTTT. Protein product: CASSLGQENEKLFF.

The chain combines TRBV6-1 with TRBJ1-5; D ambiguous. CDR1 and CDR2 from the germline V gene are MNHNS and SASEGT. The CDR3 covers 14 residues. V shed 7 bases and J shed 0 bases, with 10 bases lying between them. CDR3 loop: CASTRQDSNQPQHF. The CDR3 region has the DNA TGTGCCAGCACCAGGCAGGATAGCAATCAGCCCCAGCATTTT.

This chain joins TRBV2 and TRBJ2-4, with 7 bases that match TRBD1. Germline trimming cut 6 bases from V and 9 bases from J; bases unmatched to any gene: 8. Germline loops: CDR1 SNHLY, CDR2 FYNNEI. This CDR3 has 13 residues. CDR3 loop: CASRQDRLVIQYF. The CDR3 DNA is TGTGCCAGCAGACAGGACAGGCTGGTCATTCAGTACTTC.

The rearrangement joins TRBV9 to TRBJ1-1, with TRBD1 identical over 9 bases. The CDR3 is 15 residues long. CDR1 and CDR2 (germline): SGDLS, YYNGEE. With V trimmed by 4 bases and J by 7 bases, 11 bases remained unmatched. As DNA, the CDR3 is TGTGCCAGCAGCTTACAAACAGGGGGCATTGGTGAAGCTTTCTTT. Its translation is CASSLQTGGIGEAFF. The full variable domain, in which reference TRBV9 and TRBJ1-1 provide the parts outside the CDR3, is DSGVTQTPKHLITATGQRVTLRCSPRSGDLSVYWYQQSLDQGLQFLIQYYNGEERAKGNILERFSAQQFPDLHSELNLSSLELGDSALYFCASSLQTGGIGEAFFGQGTRLTVV.

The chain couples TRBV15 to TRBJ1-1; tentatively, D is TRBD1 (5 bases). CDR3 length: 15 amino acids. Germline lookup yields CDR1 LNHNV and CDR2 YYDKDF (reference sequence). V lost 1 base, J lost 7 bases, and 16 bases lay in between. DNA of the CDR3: TGTGCCACCAGCAGAGGGGGCAGGGCGGGGTTTGAAGCTTTCTTT. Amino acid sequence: CATSRGGRAGFEAFF. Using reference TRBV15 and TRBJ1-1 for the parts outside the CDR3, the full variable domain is DAMVIQNPRYQVTQFGKPVTLSCSQTLNHNVMYWYQQKSSQAPKLLFHYYDKDFNNEADTPDNFQSRRPNTSFCFLDIRSPGLGDTAMYLCATSRGGRAGFEAFFGQGTRLTVV.

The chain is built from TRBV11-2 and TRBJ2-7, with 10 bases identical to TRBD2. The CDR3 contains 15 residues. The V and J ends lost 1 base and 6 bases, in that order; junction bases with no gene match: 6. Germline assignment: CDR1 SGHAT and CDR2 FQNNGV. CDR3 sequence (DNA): TGTGCCAGCAGCTTAGTAGCGGGGGGTCCTGCCGAGCAGTACTTC. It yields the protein CASSLVAGGPAEQYF. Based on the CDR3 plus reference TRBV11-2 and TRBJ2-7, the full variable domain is EAGVAQSPRYKIIEKRQSVAFWCNPISGHATLYWYQQILGQGPKLLIQFQNNGVVDDSQLPKDRFSAERLKGVDSTLKIQPAKLEDSAVYLCASSLVAGGPAEQYFGPGTRLTVT.

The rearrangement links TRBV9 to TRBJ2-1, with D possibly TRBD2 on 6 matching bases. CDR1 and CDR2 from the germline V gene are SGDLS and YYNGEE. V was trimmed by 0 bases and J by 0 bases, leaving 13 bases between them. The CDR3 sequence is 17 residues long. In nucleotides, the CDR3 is TGTGCCAGCAGCGTAGTGGGGGGAATCAGCTCCTACAATGAGCAGTTCTTC. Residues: CASSVVGGISSYNEQFF. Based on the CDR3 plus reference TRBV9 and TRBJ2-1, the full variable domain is DSGVTQTPKHLITATGQRVTLRCSPRSGDLSVYWYQQSLDQGLQFLIQYYNGEERAKGNILERFSAQQFPDLHSELNLSSLELGDSALYFCASSVVGGISSYNEQFFGPGTRLTVL.

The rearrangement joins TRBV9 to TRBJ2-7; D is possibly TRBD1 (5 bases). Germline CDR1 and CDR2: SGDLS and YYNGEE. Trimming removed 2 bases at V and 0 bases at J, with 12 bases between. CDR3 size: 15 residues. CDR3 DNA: TGTGCCAGCAGCGTGTTGGCAGACAGCTCCTACGAGCAGTACTTC. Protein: CASSVLADSSYEQYF.

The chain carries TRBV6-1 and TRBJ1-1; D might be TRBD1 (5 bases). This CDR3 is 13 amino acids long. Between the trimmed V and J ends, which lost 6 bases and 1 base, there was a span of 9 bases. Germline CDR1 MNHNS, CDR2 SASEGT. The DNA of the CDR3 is TGTGCCAGCAGAATAACAGGGAACACTGAAGCTTTCTTT. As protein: CASRITGNTEAFF.

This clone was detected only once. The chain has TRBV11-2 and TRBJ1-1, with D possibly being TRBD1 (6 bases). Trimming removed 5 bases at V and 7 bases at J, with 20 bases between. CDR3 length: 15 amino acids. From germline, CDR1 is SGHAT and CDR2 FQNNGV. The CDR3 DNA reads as TGTGCCAGCAGCGCCCGACGGACAGAGAACCATGAAGCTTTCTTT. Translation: CASSARRTENHEAFF.

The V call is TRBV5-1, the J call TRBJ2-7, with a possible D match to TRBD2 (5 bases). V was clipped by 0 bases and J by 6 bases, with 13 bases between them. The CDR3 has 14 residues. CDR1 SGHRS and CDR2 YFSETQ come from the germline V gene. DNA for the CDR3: TGCGCCAGCAGCTTGGGTCAGTCAGCGGCCGAGCAGTACTTC. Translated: CASSLGQSAAEQYF.

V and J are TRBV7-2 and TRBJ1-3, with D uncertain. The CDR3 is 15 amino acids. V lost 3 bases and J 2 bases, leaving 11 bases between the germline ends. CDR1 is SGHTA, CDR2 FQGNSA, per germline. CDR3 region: CASSFLPGTGNTIYF. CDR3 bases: TGTGCCAGCAGCTTTTTGCCGGGTACTGGAAACACCATATATTTT. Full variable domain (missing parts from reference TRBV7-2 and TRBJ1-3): GAGVSQSPSNKVTEKGKDVELRCDPISGHTALYWYRQSLGQGLEFLIYFQGNSAPDKSGLPSDRFSAERTGGSVSTLTIQRTQQEDSAVYLCASSFLPGTGNTIYFGEGSWLTVV.

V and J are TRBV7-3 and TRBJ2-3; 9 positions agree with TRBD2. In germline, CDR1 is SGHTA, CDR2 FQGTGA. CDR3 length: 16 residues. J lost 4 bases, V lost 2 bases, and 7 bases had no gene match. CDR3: CASSLASGAVADTQYF. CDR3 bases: TGTGCCAGCAGCTTAGCTAGCGGGGCAGTAGCAGATACGCAGTATTTT.

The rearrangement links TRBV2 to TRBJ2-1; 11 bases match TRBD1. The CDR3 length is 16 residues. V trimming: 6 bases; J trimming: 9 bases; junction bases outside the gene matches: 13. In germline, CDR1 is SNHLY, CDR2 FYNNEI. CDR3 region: CASSQTGTGGYSEQFF. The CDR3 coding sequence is TGTGCCAGCAGCCAAACCGGGACAGGGGGTTATAGTGAGCAGTTCTTC. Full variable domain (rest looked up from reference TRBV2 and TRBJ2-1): EPEVTQTPSHQVTQMGQEVILRCVPISNHLYFYWYRQILGQKVEFLVSFYNNEISEKSEIFDDQFSVERPDGSNFTLKIRSTKLEDSAMYFCASSQTGTGGYSEQFFGPGTRLTVL.

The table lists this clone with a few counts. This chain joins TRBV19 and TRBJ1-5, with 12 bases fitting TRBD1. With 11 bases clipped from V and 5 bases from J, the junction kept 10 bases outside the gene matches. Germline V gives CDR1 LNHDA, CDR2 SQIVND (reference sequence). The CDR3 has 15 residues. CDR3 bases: TGTGCCCTCGGGGGACAGGGGGCGCGAGATCAGCCCCAGCATTTT. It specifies CALGGQGARDQPQHF.

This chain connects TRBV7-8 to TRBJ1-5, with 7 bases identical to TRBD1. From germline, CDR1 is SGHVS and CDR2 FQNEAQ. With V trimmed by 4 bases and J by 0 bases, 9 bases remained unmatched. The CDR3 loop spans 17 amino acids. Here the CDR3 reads CASSSRPGTASNQPQHF. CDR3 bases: TGTGCCAGCAGCTCAAGACCTGGGACAGCTAGCAATCAGCCCCAGCATTTT.

The CDR3 sequence is CASSPTGDNEQFF. CDR3 bases: TGTGCCAGCAGCCCGACAGGGGACAATGAGCAGTTCTTC. This chain connects TRBV7-9 to TRBJ2-1; the match to TRBD1 covers 8 bases. With 5 bases clipped from V and 5 bases from J, the junction kept 2 bases outside the gene matches. CDR3 length equals 13 residues. CDR1 and CDR2 from the germline V gene are SEHNR and FQNEAQ (reference sequence).